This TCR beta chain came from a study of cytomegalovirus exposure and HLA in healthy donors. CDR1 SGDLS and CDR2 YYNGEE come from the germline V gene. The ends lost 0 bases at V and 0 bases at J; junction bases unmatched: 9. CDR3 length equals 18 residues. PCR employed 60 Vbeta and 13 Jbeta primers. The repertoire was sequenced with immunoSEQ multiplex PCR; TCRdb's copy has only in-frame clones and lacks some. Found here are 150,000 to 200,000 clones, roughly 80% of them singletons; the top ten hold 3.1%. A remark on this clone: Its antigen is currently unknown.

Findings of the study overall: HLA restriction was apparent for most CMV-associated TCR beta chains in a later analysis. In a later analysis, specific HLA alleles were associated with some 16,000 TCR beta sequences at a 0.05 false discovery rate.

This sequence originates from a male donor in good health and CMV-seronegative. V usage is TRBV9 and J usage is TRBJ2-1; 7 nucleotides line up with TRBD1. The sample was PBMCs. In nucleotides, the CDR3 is TGTGCCAGCAGCGTAGAACAGGGGCAATCTTTCTCCTACAATGAGCAGTTCTTC. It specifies CASSVEQGQSFSYNEQFF.